This TCR beta chain was documented in a study of blood T cell repertoires in COVID-19. TCRdb keeps only in-frame clones here, not all; method: immunoSEQ multiplex PCR. The sample records fewer than 200,000 clones, around 82% being singletons. V lost 5 bases to trimming and J lost 2 bases; unmatched junction nucleotides: 7. Germline values: CDR1 MNHEY, CDR2 SMNVEV (reference sequence). The CDR3 is made up of 15 amino acids. This chain joins TRBV27 and TRBJ2-3; TRBD2 matches 7 bases. The source is a woman in her 70s who had recovered from COVID-19. The source material was peripheral blood. The CDR3 DNA reads TGTGCCAGCAGTCCCGGACTAGGCCCCACAGATACGCAGTATTTT. This encodes CASSPGLGPTDTQYF.